The clone carrying this T cell receptor (beta chain) was seen only a few times. The antigen remains undetermined. Different DNA sequences within this sample yield the same CDR3. The CDR3 has 15 amino acids. With 6 bases removed from V and 5 bases from J, the gap between germline ends came to 19 bases. CDR1 and CDR2 from the germline V gene are MNHNS and SASEGT. The data originate from a study of cytomegalovirus exposure and HLA in healthy donors. Study-wide context: Researchers previously reported finding some 110 million unique TCR beta sequences from about 200 million T cells. Among the 400 or so donors who were genotyped, over 70% fell in the genetic ancestry cluster that is associated with self-reported Caucasian donors. General observations from the study: For TCR beta chains, V- and J-gene trimming was later linked to a missense DCLRE1C variant.

Researchers ran the PCR with 60 Vbeta and 13 Jbeta primers. Profiling relied on immunoSEQ multiplex PCR, and the TCRdb table lists in-frame clones only, not all of them. The sample shows under 140,000 clones, approximately 79% of them seen only once. This TCR was sampled from a man younger than 40 in good health and CMV-seropositive. J is TRBJ1-1 and V is TRBV6-1; D is perhaps TRBD1 (6 bases). Specimen: PBMCs. DNA of the CDR3: TGTGCCAGCAGGCCCAACGACAGGAGAAGAACTGAAGCTTTCTTT. Encoded protein: CASRPNDRRRTEAFF.